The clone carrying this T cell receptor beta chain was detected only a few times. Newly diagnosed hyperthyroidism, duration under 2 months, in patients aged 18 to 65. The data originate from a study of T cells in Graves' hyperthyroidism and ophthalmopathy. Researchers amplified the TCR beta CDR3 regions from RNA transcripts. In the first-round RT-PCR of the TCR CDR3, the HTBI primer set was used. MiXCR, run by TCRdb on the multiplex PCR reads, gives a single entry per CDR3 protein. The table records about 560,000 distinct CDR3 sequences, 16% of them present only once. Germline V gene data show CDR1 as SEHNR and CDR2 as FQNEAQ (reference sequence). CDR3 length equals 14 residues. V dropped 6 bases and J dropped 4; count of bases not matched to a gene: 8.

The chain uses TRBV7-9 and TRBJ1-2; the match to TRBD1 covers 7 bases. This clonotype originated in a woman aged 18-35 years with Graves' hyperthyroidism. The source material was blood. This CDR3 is CASSLMTGTYGYTF. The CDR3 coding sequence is TGTGCCAGCAGTCTCATGACAGGGACCTATGGCTACACCTTC.